The rows below give T cell receptor beta chains drawn from one sample of a study of T cells in Graves' hyperthyroidism and ophthalmopathy. A single record per CDR3 protein comes from TCRdb applying MiXCR to the multiplex PCR reads. The sample includes approximately 620,000 distinct CDR3 sequences, approximately 15% of them seen just once. The sample was blood. All receptors derive from a woman in her 40s with Graves' ophthalmopathy. Each CDR3 is given with its conserved first and last residue. D genes are given only for firm matches. Size values are once, few and many counts, or a class for expanded clones, and some rows have none.

D gene: -
clone size: many
J gene: TRBJ2-1
V gene: TRBV2
CDR3 DNA: TGTGCCAGCCGAAAGGGAAGGGCGATCTACAATGAGCAGTTCTTC
CDR3 protein: CASRKGRAIYNEQFF

D gene: -
clone size: many
J gene: TRBJ1-1
V gene: TRBV29-1
CDR3 DNA: TGCAGCGTTTCAGGGGTTGCTGAAGCTTTCTTT
CDR3 protein: CSVSGVAEAFF

D gene: -
clone size: -
J gene: TRBJ2-7
V gene: TRBV9
CDR3 DNA: TGTGCCAGCAGCGTACGAGGGTTATCGGACGAGCAGTACTTC
CDR3 protein: CASSVRGLSDEQYF

D gene: -
clone size: many
J gene: TRBJ2-3
V gene: TRBV5-1
CDR3 DNA: TGCGCCAGCAGCTCTTGGGGGGCCAAGCCCCTTCTCGATACGCAGTATTTT
CDR3 protein: CASSSWGAKPLLDTQYF

D gene: TRBD1
clone size: few
J gene: TRBJ2-3
V gene: TRBV7-2
CDR3 DNA: TGTGCCAGCAGCGGCCGGATAGGGGGCAGGGCGTTTGATACGCAGTATTTT
CDR3 protein: CASSGRIGGRAFDTQYF

D gene: TRBD2
clone size: few
J gene: TRBJ2-1
V gene: TRBV10-3
CDR3 DNA: TGTGCCGTCCAGACACCGGGCGGGAGAGAGTACAAGGGTGAGCAGTTCTTC
CDR3 protein: CAVQTPGGREYKGEQFF

D gene: TRBD1
clone size: -
J gene: TRBJ2-3
V gene: TRBV2
CDR3 DNA: TGTGCCAGCAGTGAGGTCTGGCAGGGGGCGGATACGCAGTATTTT
CDR3 protein: CASSEVWQGADTQYF

D gene: -
clone size: many
J gene: TRBJ1-1
V gene: TRBV4-2
CDR3 DNA: TGTGCCAGCAGCCCCCTGAGCTTCGGGGCCGTTACTGAAGCTTTCTTT
CDR3 protein: CASSPLSFGAVTEAFF

D gene: TRBD2
clone size: many
J gene: TRBJ2-1
V gene: TRBV2
CDR3 DNA: TGTGCCAGCAGCCTAGGAGGGGAGGGACCCTACAATGAGCAGTTCTTC
CDR3 protein: CASSLGGEGPYNEQFF

D gene: -
clone size: many
J gene: TRBJ2-7
V gene: TRBV11-1
CDR3 DNA: TGTGCCAGCAGCTTTTACACGACCGAGCAGTACTTC
CDR3 protein: CASSFYTTEQYF

D gene: TRBD2
clone size: many
J gene: TRBJ2-7
V gene: TRBV3-1
CDR3 DNA: TGTGCCAGCAGCCAAACTAGCGGGCACGGGGTCGAGCAGTACTTC
CDR3 protein: CASSQTSGHGVEQYF

D gene: -
clone size: -
J gene: TRBJ2-7
V gene: TRBV29-1
CDR3 DNA: TGCAGCGTTGGAACCTGGGGGTCCTACAAAGAGCAGTACTTC
CDR3 protein: CSVGTWGSYKEQYF

D gene: TRBD1
clone size: few
J gene: TRBJ1-3
V gene: TRBV5-1
CDR3 DNA: TGCGCCAGCAGCTTGGAGACAGGGCGAGACTCTGGAAACACCATATATTTT
CDR3 protein: CASSLETGRDSGNTIYF

D gene: -
clone size: few
J gene: TRBJ1-2
V gene: TRBV29-1
CDR3 DNA: TGCAGCGCCGCGGGGCAGGATGGCTACACCTTC
CDR3 protein: CSAAGQDGYTF

D gene: TRBD1
clone size: few
J gene: TRBJ2-2
V gene: TRBV20-1
CDR3 DNA: TGCAGTGCTACACTTCAGGGGGCGAACACCGGGGAGCTGTTTTTT
CDR3 protein: CSATLQGANTGELFF

D gene: -
clone size: few
J gene: TRBJ2-5
V gene: TRBV20-1
CDR3 DNA: TGCAGTGCTAGAGACAACAAGGGGGAGACCCAGTACTTC
CDR3 protein: CSARDNKGETQYF

D gene: TRBD2
clone size: many
J gene: TRBJ2-7
V gene: TRBV20-1
CDR3 DNA: TGCAGTGCTAGTGGGGCCACTAGCGGGAGTTACGAGCAGTACTTC
CDR3 protein: CSASGATSGSYEQYF

D gene: -
clone size: -
J gene: TRBJ1-1
V gene: TRBV16
CDR3 DNA: TGTGCCAGCAGCCAAGCGGGCCCGAACACTGAAGCTTTCTTT
CDR3 protein: CASSQAGPNTEAFF

D gene: -
clone size: -
J gene: TRBJ1-2
V gene: TRBV27
CDR3 DNA: TGTGCCAGCAGCAAAACAGGGATCGCCTATGGCTACACCTTC
CDR3 protein: CASSKTGIAYGYTF

D gene: -
clone size: few
J gene: TRBJ1-5
V gene: TRBV12-3/TRBV12-4
CDR3 DNA: TGTGCCAGCAGTCTCAGTCAAGGATTAAGCAATCAGCCCCAGCATTTT
CDR3 protein: CASSLSQGLSNQPQHF

D gene: -
clone size: few
J gene: TRBJ1-2
V gene: TRBV12-3/TRBV12-4
CDR3 DNA: TGTGCCAGCAGTTTAAGGGTTTTGTTCCAGAAAGGAATATATGGCTACACCTTC
CDR3 protein: CASSLRVLFQKGIYGYTF

D gene: -
clone size: few
J gene: TRBJ2-1
V gene: TRBV20-1
CDR3 DNA: TGCAGTGGACTGGGGTGGAATGAGCAGTTCTTC
CDR3 protein: CSGLGWNEQFF